This TCR beta chain derives from a study of blood T cell repertoires in COVID-19. Study as a whole: The study drew acute and convalescent COVID-19 samples from the United States, Italy and Spain. The cDNA or gDNA used as material had been derived from T cells, B-cell-depleted T cells, or PBMCs.

Trimming pared 3 bases from V and 10 bases from J, leaving 10 bases between. The CDR3 has 12 residues. The germline gives CDR1 GTSNPN, CDR2 SVGIG (reference sequence). Per the authors' pipeline: Reference gene primer amplification in the assay estimated nucleated cell counts. Method: immunoSEQ multiplex PCR; TCRdb's copy keeps in-frame clones and lacks some. The V and J calls and clone size were taken over from that table, and D and trimming were inferred from the DNA. The data show 250,000 to 300,000 clones, 84% seen once. The chain recombines TRBV30 with TRBJ1-6; D might be TRBD1 (6 bases). The sequence derives from a man aged 60 to 69 with acute or convalescent COVID-19. The specimen sequenced was peripheral blood. The CDR3 bases are TGTGCCTGGAGAACAGGGATGTCACCCCTCCACTTT. It encodes CAWRTGMSPLHF.